The 12 T cell receptor beta chains below all came from one sample that was sequenced in a study of blood T cell repertoires in COVID-19. Some clones are missing from TCRdb's copy, which holds only in-frame ones; the method was immunoSEQ multiplex PCR. The table records about 75,000 clones, almost 90% of them present only once. Sequenced material: peripheral blood. All receptors derive from a human donor in a cohort sampled during active COVID-19.

The rearrangement joins TRBV24-1 to TRBJ2-1, with 8 nucleotides matching TRBD2. V was pared by 4 bases and J by 10 bases, with 11 bases of the junction left unmatched. The CDR3 totals 15 residues. Germline V gene data show CDR1 as KGHDR and CDR2 as SFDVKD. CDR3 coding DNA: TGTGCCACCAGTGAAGCCCGGGGGGGCAAAGCCGAGCAGTTCTTC. Protein: CATSEARGGKAEQFF.

The rearrangement links TRBV5-1 to TRBJ2-1; 9 bases are shared with TRBD2. Trimming at V came to 6 bases and at J to 6 bases, leaving 7 bases not matched to a gene. This CDR3 is built from 14 residues. From germline, CDR1 is SGHRS and CDR2 YFSETQ. Written as DNA, the CDR3 is TGCGCCAGCATGTTGGTAGCGGGAGTCAATGAGCAGTTCTTC. Translating it yields CASMLVAGVNEQFF. Full variable domain (outside the CDR3, taken from reference TRBV5-1 and TRBJ2-1): KAGVTQTPRYLIKTRGQQVTLSCSPISGHRSVSWYQQTPGQGLQFLFEYFSETQRNKGNFPGRFSGRQFSNSRSEMNVSTLELGDSALYLCASMLVAGVNEQFFGPGTRLTVL.

This rearrangement joins TRBV7-9 to TRBJ1-1; tentatively, D is TRBD1 (5 bases). The CDR3 loop spans 16 amino acids. The V gene lost 3 bases and the J gene lost 1 base, with 15 bases spanning the gap. Germline CDR1 is SEHNR and CDR2 is FQNEAQ (reference sequence). CDR3 in amino acids: CASSFVPGLSNTEAFF. CDR3 DNA sequence: TGTGCCAGCAGCTTTGTCCCGGGACTGTCGAACACTGAAGCTTTCTTT.

Only one count was recorded for this clone. The rearrangement uses TRBV3-1 (or the pseudogene TRBV3-2) and TRBJ2-1, with a weak D call TRBD1 (6 bases). This CDR3 region has 13 residues. Looked up from germline, CDR1 is LGHDT and CDR2 is YNNKEL (reference sequence). The V end lost 5 bases, the J end lost 8 bases, and 13 bases lay between the germline ends. The DNA of the CDR3 is TGTGCCAGCAGCAGAGGGGGATGGGATGAGCAGTTCTTC. It is translated as CASSRGGWDEQFF.

The chain uses TRBV6-6 and TRBJ1-1, with 8 bases matching TRBD1. The germline V gene encodes CDR1 MNHNY and CDR2 SVGAGI (reference sequence). This CDR3 is built from 15 residues. After removal of 4 bases from V and 5 bases from J, the junction contained 9 bases not matched to a gene. CDR3 loop: CASSSGGRGLTEAFF. DNA of the CDR3: TGTGCCAGCAGTTCCGGTGGCAGGGGGCTGACTGAAGCTTTCTTT.

This clone was seen once. The V call is TRBV28, the J call TRBJ1-1; D call uncertain. Looked up from germline, CDR1 is MDHEN and CDR2 is SYDVKM. Trimming took off 6 bases at V and 8 bases at J, with 16 bases between the two ends. The CDR3 length is 13 residues. CDR3 in DNA: TGTGCCAGCAGGGCTCCGGCCCCAGGAGAAGCTTTCTTT. Encoded protein: CASRAPAPGEAFF.

The chain carries TRBV7-6 and TRBJ2-7, with 7 positions matching TRBD1. With 4 bases clipped from V and 10 bases from J, the junction kept 13 bases outside the gene matches. CDR1 and CDR2 (germline): SGHVS, FNYEAQ. This CDR3 is built from 14 residues. CDR3 protein: CASSSPYERGQQYF. The CDR3 nucleotides read TGTGCCAGCAGCTCCCCCTACGAAAGGGGGCAACAGTACTTC. The full variable domain, in which reference TRBV7-6 and TRBJ2-7 provide the parts outside the CDR3, is GAGVSQSPRYKVTKRGQDVALRCDPISGHVSLYWYRQALGQGPEFLTYFNYEAQQDKSGLPNDRFSAERPEGSISTLTIQRTEQRDSAMYRCASSSPYERGQQYFGPGTRLTVT.

The chain combines TRBV14 with TRBJ2-7; tentatively, D is TRBD2 (5 bases). The germline V and J ends were trimmed by 4 bases and 7 bases, with 17 bases remaining between them. The CDR3 contains 14 residues. Per the germline V gene, CDR1 is SGHDN and CDR2 is FVKESK. CDR3 in DNA: TGTGCCAGCAGCCCCATTCCCCCGGGAATTGAGCAGTACTTC. Protein product: CASSPIPPGIEQYF. Supplemented by reference TRBV14 and TRBJ2-7, the full variable domain reads EAGVTQFPSHSVIEKGQTVTLRCDPISGHDNLYWYRRVMGKEIKFLLHFVKESKQDESGMPNNRFLAERTGGTYSTLKVQPAELEDSGVYFCASSPIPPGIEQYFGPGTRLTVT.

This rearrangement joins TRBV9 to TRBJ2-1; the match to TRBD2 covers 8 bases. The J segment lost 3 bases and the V segment lost 2 bases, leaving 4 bases of the junction unmatched. The CDR3 covers 15 residues. Germline V lookup: CDR1 SGDLS, CDR2 YYNGEE. This CDR3 reads CASSVSGGLYNEQFF. CDR3 sequence (DNA): TGTGCCAGCAGCGTCTCGGGGGGGCTCTACAATGAGCAGTTCTTC.

This chain joins TRBV29-1 and TRBJ2-1; 13 nucleotides align to TRBD2. V was clipped by 4 bases and J by 9 bases; unmatched bases: 9. CDR1 is SQVTM, CDR2 ANQGSEA, per germline. The CDR3 is made up of 15 amino acids. The DNA of the CDR3 is TGCAGCGTTGGCCGGACTAGCGGGAGACGGGGTGAGCAGTTCTTC. Encoded protein: CSVGRTSGRRGEQFF.

This chain connects TRBV7-9 to TRBJ1-3; D is perhaps TRBD1 (5 bases). The germline V gene encodes CDR1 SEHNR and CDR2 FQNEAQ (reference sequence). This CDR3 has 15 residues. Deletions cut 5 bases from V and 4 bases from J, with 15 bases between. The CDR3 is CASSLAGRLGNTIYF. The DNA of the CDR3 is TGTGCCAGCAGCCTGGCAGGGAGGTTGGGAAACACCATATATTTT.

The rearrangement joins TRBV7-6 to TRBJ1-6; TRBD1 agrees at 8 bases. The CDR3 spans 15 residues. CDR1 and CDR2 from the germline V gene are SGHVS and FNYEAQ. V shed 5 bases, J shed 6 bases, and the junction held 6 bases outside the gene matches. The chain's CDR3 is CASSPTGGSNSPLHF. The CDR3 coding sequence is TGTGCCAGCAGCCCAACAGGGGGATCTAATTCACCCCTCCACTTT.